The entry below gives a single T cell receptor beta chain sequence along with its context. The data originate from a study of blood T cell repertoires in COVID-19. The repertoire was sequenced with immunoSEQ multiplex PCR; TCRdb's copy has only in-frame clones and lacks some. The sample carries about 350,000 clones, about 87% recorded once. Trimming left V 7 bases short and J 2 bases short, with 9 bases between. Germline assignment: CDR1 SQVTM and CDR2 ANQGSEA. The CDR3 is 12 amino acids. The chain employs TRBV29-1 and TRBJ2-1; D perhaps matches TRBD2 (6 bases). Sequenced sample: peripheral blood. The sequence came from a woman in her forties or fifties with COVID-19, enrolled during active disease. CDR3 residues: CSEWTTYNEQFF. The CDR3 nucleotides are TGCAGCGAATGGACTACCTACAATGAGCAGTTCTTC.